The 2 T cell receptor beta chains below were found in one sample sequenced in a study of early T cells in non-severe SARS-CoV-2 infection. TCRdb independently ran MiXCR on the 5' RACE reads; one entry per CDR3 protein. Of approximately 120,000 distinct CDR3 sequences listed, about 15% are singletons. The sequencing input was whole blood. The receptors were gathered from an adult who was a healthcare worker with PCR-confirmed SARS-CoV-2 infection or an uninfected control (not recorded which).

This sequence joins TRBV12-3 or TRBV12-4 and TRBJ2-3; 9 nucleotides match TRBD2. V was clipped by 5 bases and J by 1 base; unmatched bases: 7. The CDR3 sequence is 16 residues long. This CDR3 reads CASSPGGTSRTDTQYF. CDR3 sequence (DNA): TGTGCCAGCAGTCCAGGGGGGACTAGCCGCACAGATACGCAGTATTTT.

This clonotype came up many times. The CDR3 DNA follows: TGCGCCAGCAGCTTGGATAGCGGGGGTGATACGCAGTATTTT. Its protein product is CASSLDSGGDTQYF. The chain employs TRBV5-1 and TRBJ2-3; 9 bases fit TRBD2. CDR1 is SGHRS, CDR2 YFSETQ, per germline. The CDR3 runs to 14 residues. The V and J ends lost 0 bases and 6 bases, in that order; junction bases with no gene match: 2.